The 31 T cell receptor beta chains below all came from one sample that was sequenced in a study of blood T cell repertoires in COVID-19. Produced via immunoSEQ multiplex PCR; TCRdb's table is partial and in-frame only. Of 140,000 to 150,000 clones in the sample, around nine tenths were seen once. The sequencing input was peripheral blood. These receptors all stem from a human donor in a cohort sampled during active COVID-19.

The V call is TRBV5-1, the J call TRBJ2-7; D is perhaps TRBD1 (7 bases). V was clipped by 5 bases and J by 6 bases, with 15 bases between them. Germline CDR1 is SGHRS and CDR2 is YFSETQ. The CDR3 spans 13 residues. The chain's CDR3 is CASREQGGSEQYF. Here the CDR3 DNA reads TGCGCCAGCAGAGAGCAGGGGGGAAGCGAGCAGTACTTC.

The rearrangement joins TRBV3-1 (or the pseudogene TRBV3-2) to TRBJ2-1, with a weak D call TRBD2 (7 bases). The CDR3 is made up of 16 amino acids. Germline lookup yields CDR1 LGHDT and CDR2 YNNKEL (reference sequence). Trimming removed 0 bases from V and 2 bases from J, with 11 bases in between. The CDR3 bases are TGTGCCAGCAGCCAAGATTCGGGGGGCCCCTACAATGAGCAGTTCTTC. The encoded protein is CASSQDSGGPYNEQFF.

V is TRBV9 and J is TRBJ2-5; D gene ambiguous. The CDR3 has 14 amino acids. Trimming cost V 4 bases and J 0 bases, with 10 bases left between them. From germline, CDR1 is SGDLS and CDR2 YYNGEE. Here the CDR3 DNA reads TGTGCCAGCAGCCCTCTTCTCTACCAAGAGACCCAGTACTTC. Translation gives CASSPLLYQETQYF.

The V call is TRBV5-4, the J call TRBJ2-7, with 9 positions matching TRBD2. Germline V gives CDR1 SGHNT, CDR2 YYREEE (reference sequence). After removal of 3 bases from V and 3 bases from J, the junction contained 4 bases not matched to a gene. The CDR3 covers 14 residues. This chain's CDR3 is CASSSGLAGYEQYF. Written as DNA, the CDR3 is TGTGCCAGCAGCTCGGGACTAGCCGGCTACGAGCAGTACTTC.

This CDR3 is CASSLVGLAGGLQFF. Here the CDR3 DNA reads TGTGCCAGCAGCTTAGTGGGACTAGCGGGGGGGCTTCAGTTCTTC. The chain links TRBV11-2 to TRBJ2-1; 16 bases are a match to TRBD2. Germline CDR1 is SGHAT and CDR2 is FQNNGV. This CDR3 is built from 15 residues. The V gene end was trimmed by 1 base and the J gene end by 13 bases; junction bases not matched to a gene: 4. Full variable domain (missing parts from reference TRBV11-2 and TRBJ2-1): EAGVAQSPRYKIIEKRQSVAFWCNPISGHATLYWYQQILGQGPKLLIQFQNNGVVDDSQLPKDRFSAERLKGVDSTLKIQPAKLEDSAVYLCASSLVGLAGGLQFFGPGTRLTVL.

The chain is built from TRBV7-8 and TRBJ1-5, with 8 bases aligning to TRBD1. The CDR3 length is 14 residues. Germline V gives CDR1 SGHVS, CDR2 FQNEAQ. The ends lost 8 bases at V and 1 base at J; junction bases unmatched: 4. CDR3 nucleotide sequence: TGTGCCAGCGGCAGGGGGCGAAGCAATCAGCCCCAGCATTTT. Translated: CASGRGRSNQPQHF.

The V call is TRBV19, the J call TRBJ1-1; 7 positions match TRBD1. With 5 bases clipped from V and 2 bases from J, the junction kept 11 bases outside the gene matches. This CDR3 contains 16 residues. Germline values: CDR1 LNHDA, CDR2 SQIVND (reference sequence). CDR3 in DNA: TGTGCCAGTAGTGCCGACAGGGCGAGAGTAAACACTGAAGCTTTCTTT. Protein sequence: CASSADRARVNTEAFF.

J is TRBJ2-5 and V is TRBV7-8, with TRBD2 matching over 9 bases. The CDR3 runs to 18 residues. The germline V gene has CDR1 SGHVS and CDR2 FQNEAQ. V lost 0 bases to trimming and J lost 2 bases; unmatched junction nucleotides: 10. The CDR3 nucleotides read TGTGCCAGCAGCTTAGCTGAGGCGGGGGGGCCCCCACAAGAGACCCAGTACTTC. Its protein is CASSLAEAGGPPQETQYF.

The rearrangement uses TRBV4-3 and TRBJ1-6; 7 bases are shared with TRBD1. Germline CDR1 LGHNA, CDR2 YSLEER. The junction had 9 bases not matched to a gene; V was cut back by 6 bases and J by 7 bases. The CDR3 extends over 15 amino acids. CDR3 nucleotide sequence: TGCGCCAGCAGGGGAGAGGGGGCTCGGAATTCACCCCTCCACTTT. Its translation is CASRGEGARNSPLHF.

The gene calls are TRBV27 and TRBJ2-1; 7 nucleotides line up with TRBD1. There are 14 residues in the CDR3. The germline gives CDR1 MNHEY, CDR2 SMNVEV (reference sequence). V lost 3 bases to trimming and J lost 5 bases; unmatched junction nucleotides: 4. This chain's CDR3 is CASSFRGRNNEQFF. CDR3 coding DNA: TGTGCCAGCAGTTTTAGGGGGCGCAACAATGAGCAGTTCTTC.

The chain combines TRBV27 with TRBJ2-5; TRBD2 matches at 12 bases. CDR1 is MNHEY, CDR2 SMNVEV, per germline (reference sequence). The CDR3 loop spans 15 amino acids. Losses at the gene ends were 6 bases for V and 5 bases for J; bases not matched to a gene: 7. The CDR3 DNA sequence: TGTGCCAGCAGGGCTAGCGGGGGGGCTTGGGAGACCCAGTACTTC. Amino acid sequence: CASRASGGAWETQYF.

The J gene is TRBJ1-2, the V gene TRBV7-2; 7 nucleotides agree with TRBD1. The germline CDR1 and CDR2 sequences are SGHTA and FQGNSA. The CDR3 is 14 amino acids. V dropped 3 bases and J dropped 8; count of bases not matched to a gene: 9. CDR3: CASSFRQGPLGYTF. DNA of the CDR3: TGTGCCAGCAGCTTCAGACAGGGACCATTGGGCTACACCTTC.

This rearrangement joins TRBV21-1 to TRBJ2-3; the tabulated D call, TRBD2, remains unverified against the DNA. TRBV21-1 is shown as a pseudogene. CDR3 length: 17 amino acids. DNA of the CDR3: TGTGCCAGCAGCAAAGAGGGGGGGGTCGAGGGCACAGATACGCAGTATTTT. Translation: CASSKEGGVEGTDTQYF.

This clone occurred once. In DNA, the CDR3 is TGTGCCAGCAGGGACATACCCGGGGGGACCTACGAGCAGTACTTC. This encodes CASRDIPGGTYEQYF. The rearrangement uses TRBV6-5 and TRBJ2-7, with TRBD2 matching over 7 bases. The J segment lost 2 bases and the V segment lost 6 bases, leaving 10 bases of the junction unmatched. Per the germline V gene, CDR1 is MNHEY and CDR2 is SVGAGI. This CDR3 contains 15 residues.

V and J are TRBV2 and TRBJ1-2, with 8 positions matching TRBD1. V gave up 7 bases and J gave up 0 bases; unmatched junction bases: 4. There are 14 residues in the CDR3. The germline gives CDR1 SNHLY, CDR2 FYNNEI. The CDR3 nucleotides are TGTGCCAGCACCCTGACAGGGGCTAACTATGGCTACACCTTC. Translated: CASTLTGANYGYTF.

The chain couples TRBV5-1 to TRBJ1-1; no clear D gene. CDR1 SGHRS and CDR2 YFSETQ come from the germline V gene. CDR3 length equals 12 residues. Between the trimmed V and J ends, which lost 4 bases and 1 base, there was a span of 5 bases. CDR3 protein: CASSHRNTEAFF. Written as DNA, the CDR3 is TGCGCCAGCAGCCATAGGAACACTGAAGCTTTCTTT.

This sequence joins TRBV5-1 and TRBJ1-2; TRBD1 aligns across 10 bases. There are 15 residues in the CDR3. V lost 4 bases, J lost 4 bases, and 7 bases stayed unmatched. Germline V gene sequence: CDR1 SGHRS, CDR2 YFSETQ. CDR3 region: CASSPAGQGFYGYTF. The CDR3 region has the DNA TGCGCCAGCAGCCCGGCGGGACAGGGGTTCTATGGCTACACCTTC.

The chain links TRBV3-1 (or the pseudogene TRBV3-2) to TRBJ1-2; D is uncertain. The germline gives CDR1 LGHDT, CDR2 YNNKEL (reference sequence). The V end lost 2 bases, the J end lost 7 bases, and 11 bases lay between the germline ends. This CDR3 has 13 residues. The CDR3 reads CASSQRVEGGYTF. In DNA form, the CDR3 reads TGTGCCAGCAGCCAAAGGGTAGAGGGTGGCTACACCTTC.

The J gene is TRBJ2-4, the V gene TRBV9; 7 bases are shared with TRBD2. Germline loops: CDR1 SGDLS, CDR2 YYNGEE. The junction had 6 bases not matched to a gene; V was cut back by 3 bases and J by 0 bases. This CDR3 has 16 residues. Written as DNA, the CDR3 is TGTGCCAGCAGCGACGGGGGGAACCTAGCCAAAAACATTCAGTACTTC. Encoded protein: CASSDGGNLAKNIQYF.

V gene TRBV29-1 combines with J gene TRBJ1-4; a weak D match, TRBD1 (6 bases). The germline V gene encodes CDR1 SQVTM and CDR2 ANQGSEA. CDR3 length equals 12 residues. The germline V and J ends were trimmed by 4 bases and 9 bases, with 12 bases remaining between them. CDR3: CSVAEGGQKLFF. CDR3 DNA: TGCAGCGTTGCGGAGGGGGGGCAAAAACTGTTTTTT.

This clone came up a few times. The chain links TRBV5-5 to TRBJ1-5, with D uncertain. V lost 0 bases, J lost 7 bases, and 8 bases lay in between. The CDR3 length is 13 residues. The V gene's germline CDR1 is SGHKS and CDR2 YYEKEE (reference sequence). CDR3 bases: TGTGCCAGCAGCTTGGCCGGGGAACAGCCCCAGCATTTT. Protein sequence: CASSLAGEQPQHF. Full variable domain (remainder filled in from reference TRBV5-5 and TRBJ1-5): DAGVTQSPTHLIKTRGQQVTLRCSPISGHKSVSWYQQVLGQGPQFIFQYYEKEERGRGNFPDRFSARQFPNYSSELNVNALLLGDSALYLCASSLAGEQPQHFGDGTRLSIL.

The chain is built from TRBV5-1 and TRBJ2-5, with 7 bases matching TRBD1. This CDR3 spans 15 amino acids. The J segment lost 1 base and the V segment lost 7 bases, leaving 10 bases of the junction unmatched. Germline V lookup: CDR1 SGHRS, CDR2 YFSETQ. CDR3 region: CASSRTGTAQETQYF. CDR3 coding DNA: TGCGCCAGCTCCAGAACCGGGACAGCCCAAGAGACCCAGTACTTC. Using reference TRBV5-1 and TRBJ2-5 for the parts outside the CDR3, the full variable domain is KAGVTQTPRYLIKTRGQQVTLSCSPISGHRSVSWYQQTPGQGLQFLFEYFSETQRNKGNFPGRFSGRQFSNSRSEMNVSTLELGDSALYLCASSRTGTAQETQYFGPGTRLLVL.

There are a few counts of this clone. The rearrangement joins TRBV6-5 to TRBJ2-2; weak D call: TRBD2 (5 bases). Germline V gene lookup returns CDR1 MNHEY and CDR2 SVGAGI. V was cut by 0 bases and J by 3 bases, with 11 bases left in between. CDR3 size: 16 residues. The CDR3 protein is CASSYSSGEYTGELFF. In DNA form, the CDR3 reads TGTGCCAGCAGTTACTCGAGTGGGGAGTACACCGGGGAGCTGTTTTTT.

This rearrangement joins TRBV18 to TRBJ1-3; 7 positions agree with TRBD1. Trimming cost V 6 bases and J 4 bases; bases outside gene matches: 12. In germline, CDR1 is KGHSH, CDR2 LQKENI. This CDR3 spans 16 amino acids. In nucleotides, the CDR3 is TGTGCCAGCTCGCCGACGACAGGGAGGTCCGGAAACACCATATATTTT. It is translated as CASSPTTGRSGNTIYF.

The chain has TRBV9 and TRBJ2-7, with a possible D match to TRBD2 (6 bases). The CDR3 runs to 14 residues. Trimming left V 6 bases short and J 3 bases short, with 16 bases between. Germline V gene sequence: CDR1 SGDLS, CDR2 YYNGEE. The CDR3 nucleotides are TGTGCCAGCACCCGGGACTCAAACATCTACGAGCAGTACTTC. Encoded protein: CASTRDSNIYEQYF.

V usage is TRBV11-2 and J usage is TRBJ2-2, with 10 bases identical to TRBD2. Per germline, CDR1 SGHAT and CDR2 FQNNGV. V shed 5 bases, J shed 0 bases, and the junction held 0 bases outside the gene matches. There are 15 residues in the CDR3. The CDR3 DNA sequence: TGTGCCAGCAGCCTAGCGGGGGCGAACACCGGGGAGCTGTTTTTT. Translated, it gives CASSLAGANTGELFF.

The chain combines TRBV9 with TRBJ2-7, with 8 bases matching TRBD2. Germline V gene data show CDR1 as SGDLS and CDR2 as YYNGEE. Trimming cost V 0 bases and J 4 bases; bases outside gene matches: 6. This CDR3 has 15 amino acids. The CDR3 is CASSVGGAGGYEQYF. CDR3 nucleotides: TGTGCCAGCAGCGTAGGGGGCGCGGGGGGATACGAGCAGTACTTC.

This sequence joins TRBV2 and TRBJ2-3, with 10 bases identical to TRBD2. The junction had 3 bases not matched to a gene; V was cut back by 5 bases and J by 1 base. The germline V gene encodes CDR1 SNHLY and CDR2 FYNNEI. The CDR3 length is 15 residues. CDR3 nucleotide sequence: TGTGCCAGCAGTTCCGGGACTAGCGGCACAGATACGCAGTATTTT. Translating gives CASSSGTSGTDTQYF.

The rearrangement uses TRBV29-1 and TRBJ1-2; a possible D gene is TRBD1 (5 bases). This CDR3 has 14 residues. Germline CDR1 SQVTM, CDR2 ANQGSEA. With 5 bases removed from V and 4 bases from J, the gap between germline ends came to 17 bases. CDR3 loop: CSVMSQGGSYGYTF. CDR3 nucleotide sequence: TGCAGCGTTATGAGTCAGGGTGGATCCTATGGCTACACCTTC.

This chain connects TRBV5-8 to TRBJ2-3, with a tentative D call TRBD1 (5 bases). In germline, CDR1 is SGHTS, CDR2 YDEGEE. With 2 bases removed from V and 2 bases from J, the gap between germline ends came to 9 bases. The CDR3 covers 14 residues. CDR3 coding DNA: TGTGCCAGCAGCTTAGGGGCTTACACAGATACGCAGTATTTT. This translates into CASSLGAYTDTQYF. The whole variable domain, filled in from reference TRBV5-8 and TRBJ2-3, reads EAGVTQSPTHLIKTRGQQATLRCSPISGHTSVYWYQQALGLGLQFLLWYDEGEERNRGNFPPRFSGRQFPNYSSELNVNALELEDSALYLCASSLGAYTDTQYFGPGTRLTVL.

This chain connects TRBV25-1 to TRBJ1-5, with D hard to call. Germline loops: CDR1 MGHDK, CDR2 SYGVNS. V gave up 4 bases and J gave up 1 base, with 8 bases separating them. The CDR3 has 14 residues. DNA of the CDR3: TGTGCCAGCAGTGTCGCGGGAAGCAATCAGCCCCAGCATTTT. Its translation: CASSVAGSNQPQHF. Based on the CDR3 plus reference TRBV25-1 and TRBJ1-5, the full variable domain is EADIYQTPRYLVIGTGKKITLECSQTMGHDKMYWYQQDPGMELHLIHYSYGVNSTEKGDLSSESTVSRIRTEHFPLTLESARPSHTSQYLCASSVAGSNQPQHFGDGTRLSIL.